This T cell receptor (beta chain) emerged from a study of OX40 agonist ivuxolimab in advanced cancers. Overall study: Dose-escalation patients were diagnosed with hepatocellular carcinoma, melanoma, renal cell cancer or head and neck cancer. A male proportion of 70% to 90% was recorded, with mean age around 60 years and range roughly 23 to 90. Past anti-PD-1, anti-PD-L1 or anti-CTLA-4 therapy was accepted, and roughly 40% had received some. Study-level results: CD4+ and CD8+ blood T cells expanded clonally by week 6 at 0.1 to 3.0 mg/kg.

Clones were read by immunoSEQ multiplex PCR, and TCRdb kept only the in-frame ones, dropping some. The sample includes 37,000 or so clones, roughly 87% of them seen just once. Of note for this clone: Its antigen is unknown.

This specimen was CD4+ or CD8+ T cells sorted from blood, taken in a trial of the OX40 agonist ivuxolimab. The sequence was obtained from an adult with an advanced solid tumor such as melanoma, head and neck, liver or kidney cancer.

CDR3 DNA: TGTGCCAGCAGCCCTCCCGGGACAGGTCATTATGGCTACACCTTC. Its translation: CASSPPGTGHYGYTF. This chain links TRBV6-5 with TRBJ1-2; 8 positions agree with TRBD1. Germline CDR1 reads MNHEY; CDR2 reads SVGAGI. After removal of 6 bases from V and 5 bases from J, the junction contained 11 bases not matched to a gene. The CDR3 is 15 residues long.